These 9 T cell receptor beta chains were sequenced from one sample in a study of T cells after yellow fever vaccination. In TCRdb, the 5' RACE reads were re-called with MiXCR into one record per CDR3 protein. The sample has approximately 450,000 distinct CDR3 sequences, under 20% seen once. This sample comprised PBMCs, obtained before the yellow fever booster vaccination. Every receptor here comes from a man between 18 and 35 years old who received the YFV17D yellow fever vaccine.

The gene calls are TRBV6-1 and TRBJ2-7; 11 positions agree with TRBD2. The CDR3 covers 14 residues. Trimming removed 4 bases from V and 2 bases from J; junction bases left unmatched: 1. Germline V CDR1 and CDR2: MNHNS, SASEGT. CDR3 in DNA: TGTGCCAGCAGTGCACTAGCGGGGGCCTACGAGCAGTACTTC. Its protein is CASSALAGAYEQYF.

There are a few counts of this clonotype. The chain joins TRBV4-3 to TRBJ1-1; 8 bases map to TRBD1. There are 16 residues in the CDR3. Germline-derived CDR1 and CDR2 are LGHNA and YSLEER. Unmatched junction bases numbered 9, after V lost 3 bases and J lost 3 bases. CDR3 loop: CASSHRGQGHYTEAFF. Here the CDR3 DNA reads TGCGCCAGCAGCCACAGGGGGCAGGGACACTACACTGAAGCTTTCTTT.

This clonotype was found a few times. The chain has TRBV7-3 and TRBJ2-3, with D uncertain. V gave up 5 bases and J gave up 5 bases, with 14 bases separating them. Germline CDR1 SGHTA, CDR2 FQGTGA. The CDR3 has 14 amino acids. Here the CDR3 DNA reads TGTGCCAGCAGCCCTAACGGGTGGGGAGATACGCAGTATTTT. This translates into CASSPNGWGDTQYF.

In this sample, this clonotype turned up many times. V usage is TRBV12-3 or TRBV12-4 and J usage is TRBJ2-1; 10 bases match TRBD2. This CDR3 comprises 14 residues. The V segment lost 6 bases and the J segment 5 bases; nucleotides outside the gene matches: 4. The CDR3 is CASRLAGANNEQFF. CDR3 DNA: TGTGCCAGCAGGCTAGCGGGGGCCAACAATGAGCAGTTCTTC.

This clonotype was counted at least ten times. The chain is built from TRBV29-1 and TRBJ1-5; perhaps TRBD1 as D (6 bases). V lost 6 bases and J lost 9, with 15 bases in between. This CDR3 comprises 12 residues. Germline CDR1 and CDR2: SQVTM and ANQGSEA. The CDR3 sequence is CSVREADRPQHF. CDR3 bases: TGCAGCGTACGCGAGGCGGACAGGCCCCAGCATTTT.

This clonotype was picked up a small number of times. The genes are TRBV2 and TRBJ2-3; no clear D. Trimming stripped 3 bases from V and 2 bases from J, with 3 bases between. Germline loops: CDR1 SNHLY, CDR2 FYNNEI. The CDR3 runs 12 residues. The CDR3 region is CASSDPTDTQYF. CDR3 DNA sequence: TGTGCCAGCAGTGACCCCACAGATACGCAGTATTTT.

This clonotype was observed many times. The chain couples TRBV12-3 or TRBV12-4 to TRBJ2-2, with D perhaps TRBD1 (5 bases). The V and J ends lost 6 bases and 4 bases respectively, with 12 bases between them. The CDR3 extends over 14 amino acids. As DNA, the CDR3 is TGTGCCAGCAGCCCTAGACAGATCACCGGGGAGCTGTTTTTT. This sequence encodes CASSPRQITGELFF.

This clonotype was seen only a few times. The chain couples TRBV29-1 to TRBJ2-3, with TRBD1 matching over 10 bases. The V segment lost 4 bases and the J segment 6 bases; nucleotides outside the gene matches: 7. The germline V gene has CDR1 SQVTM and CDR2 ANQGSEA. The CDR3 has 14 residues. The CDR3 sequence is CSVARDRGADTQYF. In nucleotides, the CDR3 is TGCAGCGTTGCCCGGGACAGGGGAGCCGATACGCAGTATTTT.

This clonotype was seen only a few times. The V and J genes are TRBV6-5 and TRBJ1-4, with D unclear. The CDR3 loop spans 16 amino acids. Germline loops: CDR1 MNHEY, CDR2 SVGAGI. Trimming removed 5 bases from V and 0 bases from J, with 13 bases in between. The CDR3: CASSARPGATNEKLFF. For the CDR3, the DNA is TGTGCCAGCAGTGCCCGACCCGGGGCAACTAATGAAAAACTGTTTTTT.